The rows below give T cell receptor beta chains drawn from one sample of a study of PD-1 blockade in classical Hodgkin lymphoma. Generated by immunoSEQ multiplex PCR, the TCRdb table keeps only in-frame clones and is missing some. The sample yields about 100,000 clones, roughly 91% seen once. The starting material was peripheral blood mononuclear cells (PBMCs), obtained before the second cycle of nivolumab. The source of these receptors is a human donor with classical Hodgkin lymphoma. The CDR3 runs from the conserved cysteine through the conserved F or W. The D gene is left open where the match is weak.

V gene	CDR3 length	D gene	J gene	CDR3 protein	CDR3 DNA
TRBV5-1	14	NA	TRBJ1-1	CASSLDNGDTEAFF	TGCGCCAGCAGCTTGGACAATGGGGACACTGAAGCTTTCTTT
TRBV5-5	12	NA	TRBJ1-1	CASSLGGPEAFF	TGTGCCAGCAGCCTAGGAGGACCTGAAGCTTTCTTT
TRBV11-2	14	NA	TRBJ2-3	CASSQRWGFDTQYF	TGTGCCAGCAGTCAGCGTTGGGGTTTTGATACGCAGTATTTT
TRBV5-1	17	TRBD2	TRBJ2-3	CASSLDGTSGVTDTQYF	TGCGCCAGCAGCTTGGATGGGACTAGCGGGGTAACAGATACGCAGTATTTT
TRBV30	11	NA	TRBJ1-2	CAWGRGGGYTF	TGTGCCTGGGGTAGGGGCGGAGGCTACACCTTC
TRBV12-5	16	TRBD2	TRBJ2-5	CASGLPLSGGEETQYF	TGTGCTAGTGGTTTGCCACTCTCGGGGGGAGAAGAGACCCAGTACTTC
TRBV7-9	14	NA	TRBJ2-7	CASSQQGRTYEQYF	TGTGCCAGCAGCCAGCAGGGACGGACCTACGAGCAGTACTTC
TRBV7-9	15	NA	TRBJ2-1	CASSLDRVPYGEQFF	TGTGCCAGCAGCTTAGACAGGGTCCCCTACGGTGAGCAGTTCTTC
TRBV4-3	15	NA	TRBJ1-1	CASSLSYSVYTEAFF	TGCGCCAGCAGCCTCTCCTACTCGGTTTACACTGAAGCTTTCTTT
TRBV6-6	14	TRBD1	TRBJ1-2	CASSSTGGGYGYTF	TGTGCCAGCAGTTCAACAGGGGGCGGATATGGCTACACCTTC
TRBV19	13	TRBD1	TRBJ2-2	CATRQGNTGELFF	TGTGCCACTAGACAGGGAAACACCGGGGAGCTGTTTTTT